The 29 T cell receptor beta chains below come from one sample, sequenced in a study of blood T cell repertoires in COVID-19. Generated by immunoSEQ multiplex PCR, the TCRdb table keeps only in-frame clones and is missing some. Seen here are approximately 190,000 clones, around 84% observed once, and the top ten hold about an eighth. Sequenced material: peripheral blood. These receptors came from a man aged 25-45 years with active or convalescent COVID-19.

This rearrangement joins TRBV30 to TRBJ1-5, with D possibly being TRBD1 (5 bases). The CDR3 runs to 13 residues. Between the trimmed V and J ends, which lost 5 bases and 3 bases, there was a span of 11 bases. Germline CDR1 is GTSNPN and CDR2 is SVGIG (reference sequence). The DNA of the CDR3 is TGTGCCTGGGCCGACAGACCCAATCAGCCCCAGCATTTT. Translated: CAWADRPNQPQHF.

This clone was observed a single time. The CDR3 region is CASSKGEGDTPAPYGYTF. CDR3 DNA: TGTGCCAGCAGCAAAGGGGAGGGGGACACCCCTGCCCCCTATGGCTACACCTTC. The chain recombines TRBV21-1 with TRBJ1-2. TRBV21-1 is noted as a pseudogene. The CDR3 sequence is 18 residues long.

The rearrangement uses TRBV18 and TRBJ1-1; 8 bases map to TRBD1. CDR1 and CDR2 (germline): KGHSH, LQKENI. The length of the CDR3 is 15 residues. Unmatched junction bases numbered 6, after V lost 5 bases and J lost 1 base. The CDR3 loop reads CASSSRTGTNTEAFF. The CDR3 region has the DNA TGTGCCAGCTCATCTCGGACAGGGACGAACACTGAAGCTTTCTTT.

V is TRBV14 and J is TRBJ2-1; the match to TRBD1 covers 8 bases. There are 12 residues in the CDR3. The trim removed 7 bases at V and 7 bases at J, leaving 3 bases unmatched. Germline lookup yields CDR1 SGHDN and CDR2 FVKESK. CDR3 nucleotides: TGTGCCAGCAAAGACAGGGGAAATGAGCAGTTCTTC. Amino acid sequence: CASKDRGNEQFF.

V usage is TRBV4-1 and J usage is TRBJ1-5; TRBD1 might be the D (5 bases). Trimming removed 4 bases at V and 0 bases at J, with 10 bases between. This CDR3 is 15 amino acids long. Germline V CDR1 and CDR2: MGHRA, YSYEKL. The CDR3 sequence is CASSLRQNSNQPQHF. The CDR3, as DNA: TGCGCCAGCAGCCTGCGACAGAATAGCAATCAGCCCCAGCATTTT.

The chain uses TRBV6-5 and TRBJ2-7, with 10 bases identical to TRBD1. CDR3 size: 15 residues. Per germline, CDR1 MNHEY and CDR2 SVGAGI. V lost 0 bases, J lost 3 bases, and 2 bases stayed unmatched. CDR3 nucleotides: TGTGCCAGCAGTTACTCGACAGGGGGCGTCTACGAGCAGTACGTC. Its protein product is CASSYSTGGVYEQYV.

The chain carries TRBV4-1 and TRBJ1-4, with 8 positions matching TRBD1. V shed 0 bases, J shed 7 bases, and the junction held 7 bases outside the gene matches. CDR3 size: 16 residues. Germline CDR1 reads MGHRA; CDR2 reads YSYEKL. The CDR3 loop reads CASSQDRTGRSEKLFF. The CDR3 DNA reads as TGCGCCAGCAGCCAAGACAGGACAGGGAGGAGTGAAAAACTGTTTTTT.

The gene calls are TRBV24-1 and TRBJ2-1, with 8 bases identical to TRBD1. CDR1 and CDR2 (germline): KGHDR, SFDVKD. This CDR3 contains 13 residues. V was clipped by 12 bases and J by 5 bases; unmatched bases: 8. The CDR3 DNA is TGTGCCTCGGGACAGGAGCATGACAATGAGCAGTTCTTC. Translation: CASGQEHDNEQFF.

This clone was picked up a small number of times. The chain couples TRBV30 to TRBJ1-1; 9 bases fit TRBD1. From germline, CDR1 is GTSNPN and CDR2 SVGIG (reference sequence). Germline trimming cut 5 bases from V and 4 bases from J; bases unmatched to any gene: 8. CDR3 length equals 14 residues. The CDR3 DNA sequence: TGTGCCTGGGGTGGACAGGGGTGGGTCACTGAAGCTTTCTTT. Translation: CAWGGQGWVTEAFF. Using reference TRBV30 and TRBJ1-1 for the parts outside the CDR3, the full variable domain is SQTIHQWPATLVQPVGSPLSLECTVEGTSNPNLYWYRQAAGRGLQLLFYSVGIGQISSEVPQNLSASRPQDRQFILSSKKLLLSDSGFYLCAWGGQGWVTEAFFGQGTRLTVV.

This sequence joins TRBV7-6 and TRBJ1-1; D gene uncertain. Trimming removed 1 base at V and 1 base at J, with 4 bases between. Germline CDR1 reads SGHVS; CDR2 reads FNYEAQ. This CDR3 spans 13 amino acids. Written as DNA, the CDR3 is TGTGCCAGCAGCTTAGGACAGAACACTGAAGCTTTCTTT. It encodes CASSLGQNTEAFF.

The V gene is TRBV14, the J gene TRBJ1-1; D call uncertain. CDR1 is SGHDN and CDR2 is FVKESK in the germline V gene. The ends were cut back, 2 bases at V and 0 bases at J, with 13 bases in the middle. The CDR3 totals 16 residues. The CDR3 region is CASSQLTGLLNTEAFF. DNA of the CDR3: TGTGCCAGCAGCCAACTAACTGGACTGCTGAACACTGAAGCTTTCTTT.

The chain couples TRBV29-1 to TRBJ2-3; possibly TRBD1 for D (5 bases). The CDR3 runs to 15 residues. Deletions cut 8 bases from V and 2 bases from J, with 20 bases between. Germline CDR1 SQVTM, CDR2 ANQGSEA. In DNA, the CDR3 is TGCAGCATCGCCGGGCCCGACAGTCCCACAGATACGCAGTATTTT. Encoded protein: CSIAGPDSPTDTQYF.

This chain joins TRBV11-2 and TRBJ2-5; the D gene is possibly TRBD2 (6 bases). The V end lost 3 bases, the J end lost 3 bases, and 20 bases lay between the germline ends. Looked up from germline, CDR1 is SGHAT and CDR2 is FQNNGV. The CDR3 length is 17 residues. CDR3 in amino acids: CASSLGQGGGVKETQYF. The CDR3 DNA sequence: TGTGCCAGCAGCTTGGGGCAGGGCGGAGGGGTCAAAGAGACCCAGTACTTC.

The chain carries TRBV24-1 and TRBJ2-3; tentatively, D is TRBD2 (5 bases). CDR3 size: 14 residues. The V gene's germline CDR1 is KGHDR and CDR2 SFDVKD. Trimming removed 5 bases from V and 5 bases from J, with 13 bases in between. CDR3 sequence reads: CATSVTTSGDTQYF. Here the CDR3 DNA reads TGTGCCACCAGTGTGACTACCTCTGGAGATACGCAGTATTTT.

The V gene is TRBV18, the J gene TRBJ1-1; D is perhaps TRBD1 (6 bases). The CDR3 contains 13 residues. Trimming pared 3 bases from V and 4 bases from J, leaving 9 bases between. Per germline, CDR1 KGHSH and CDR2 LQKENI. The CDR3 coding sequence is TGTGCCAGCTCACCGCTCAGGGGCACTGAAGCTTTCTTT. Translating it yields CASSPLRGTEAFF. Filled out from reference TRBV18 and TRBJ1-1, the complete variable domain reads NAGVMQNPRHLVRRRGQEARLRCSPMKGHSHVYWYRQLPEEGLKFMVYLQKENIIDESGMPKERFSAEFPKEGPSILRIQQVVRGDSAAYFCASSPLRGTEAFFGQGTRLTVV.

The sample holds a few counts of this clone. V usage is TRBV5-5 and J usage is TRBJ2-7; possibly TRBD1 for D (5 bases). The CDR3 contains 13 residues. V shed 7 bases and J shed 4 bases, with 15 bases lying between them. Germline assignment: CDR1 SGHKS and CDR2 YYEKEE (reference sequence). CDR3 sequence: CASSLTQGYEQYV. Here the CDR3 DNA reads TGTGCCAGCTCTCTAACCCAGGGATACGAGCAGTACGTC.

This chain links TRBV30 with TRBJ2-2; TRBD2 aligns across 8 bases. CDR1 and CDR2 (germline): GTSNPN, SVGIG (reference sequence). The CDR3 length is 14 residues. V trimming: 5 bases; J trimming: 5 bases; junction bases outside the gene matches: 7. The CDR3 protein is CAWERETGTGELFF. In nucleotides, the CDR3 is TGTGCCTGGGAGCGGGAGACGGGGACCGGGGAGCTGTTTTTT.

Worth noting for this clone: Other DNA sequences in this sample translate to the same CDR3. This sequence joins TRBV9 and TRBJ1-1; no firm D call. The V end was cut by 0 bases, the J end by 1 base, with 4 bases between. From germline, CDR1 is SGDLS and CDR2 YYNGEE. This CDR3 spans 13 amino acids. CDR3 in amino acids: CASSVAGNTEAFF. As DNA, the CDR3 is TGTGCCAGCAGCGTAGCCGGGAACACTGAAGCTTTCTTT.

The chain combines TRBV11-2 with TRBJ1-1, with 8 bases lining up with TRBD1. The length of the CDR3 is 14 residues. The junction had 2 bases not matched to a gene; V was cut back by 3 bases and J by 2 bases. Per the germline V gene, CDR1 is SGHAT and CDR2 is FQNNGV. This CDR3 reads CASSFRGRNTEAFF. The CDR3 DNA is TGTGCCAGCAGCTTCAGGGGGCGTAACACTGAAGCTTTCTTT.

The chain links TRBV23-1 to TRBJ1-5; maybe TRBD1 (5 bases). TRBV23-1 is flagged as an ORF with uncertain function. Trimming removed 4 bases at V and 3 bases at J, with 10 bases between. CDR3 length: 14 residues. The CDR3 region has the DNA TGCGCCAGCAGTCGCACAGGTCCCAATCAGCCCCAGCATTTT. Translation: CASSRTGPNQPQHF.

V and J are TRBV10-1 and TRBJ1-2; D remains unclear. From germline, CDR1 is WNHNN and CDR2 SYGVQD (reference sequence). The CDR3 is 13 residues long. With 6 bases removed from V and 3 bases from J, the gap between germline ends came to 11 bases. The CDR3 region is CASSPAVDYGYTF. The CDR3 DNA follows: TGCGCCAGCAGCCCCGCGGTTGACTATGGCTACACCTTC.

Ten or more counts support this clone. This chain connects TRBV30 to TRBJ1-6; 12 bases match TRBD1. With 2 bases clipped from V and 16 bases from J, the junction kept 9 bases outside the gene matches. CDR3 size: 14 residues. CDR1 is GTSNPN, CDR2 SVGIG, per germline (reference sequence). For the CDR3, the DNA is TGTGCCTGGAGTCCCCGGGACAGGGGGCTAACACTCCACTTT. Amino acids: CAWSPRDRGLTLHF.

V and J are TRBV2 and TRBJ2-1; a weak D match, TRBD2 (5 bases). CDR1 and CDR2 from the germline V gene are SNHLY and FYNNEI. The length of the CDR3 is 17 residues. The V end lost 2 bases, the J end lost 7 bases, and 21 bases lay between the germline ends. This CDR3 is CASSERPLVAGGNEQFF. For the CDR3, the DNA is TGTGCCAGCAGTGAAAGGCCCCTAGTGGCAGGAGGAAATGAGCAGTTCTTC.

The genes are TRBV7-2 and TRBJ2-2; possible D gene TRBD2, 6 bases. Per the germline V gene, CDR1 is SGHTA and CDR2 is FQGNSA. There are 15 residues in the CDR3. Trimming stripped 5 bases from V and 3 bases from J, with 13 bases between. CDR3 sequence reads: CASSRGGMDTGELFF. The CDR3 DNA reads TGTGCCAGCAGCCGGGGCGGGATGGACACCGGGGAGCTGTTTTTT. The full variable domain, its missing parts supplied by reference TRBV7-2 and TRBJ2-2, is GAGVSQSPSNKVTEKGKDVELRCDPISGHTALYWYRQSLGQGLEFLIYFQGNSAPDKSGLPSDRFSAERTGGSVSTLTIQRTQQEDSAVYLCASSRGGMDTGELFFGEGSRLTVL.

The chain has TRBV7-2 and TRBJ2-3; 7 bases align to TRBD2. V lost 1 base and J lost 0; bases outside the gene matches: 4. Germline CDR1 reads SGHTA; CDR2 reads FQGNSA. The CDR3 is 16 amino acids. The CDR3 DNA reads as TGTGCCAGCAGCTTAGTGGGCGGGAGAAGCACAGATACGCAGTATTTT. Translation: CASSLVGGRSTDTQYF.

The V call is TRBV18, the J call TRBJ1-1, with D possibly TRBD1 on 6 matching bases. Per germline, CDR1 KGHSH and CDR2 LQKENI. V was trimmed by 6 bases and J by 0 bases, leaving 17 bases between them. The CDR3 has 16 residues. The CDR3: CASSPATGPMNTEAFF. In nucleotides, the CDR3 is TGTGCCAGCTCCCCGGCGACAGGACCCATGAACACTGAAGCTTTCTTT. The variable domain in full, with the rest retrieved from reference TRBV18 and TRBJ1-1, is NAGVMQNPRHLVRRRGQEARLRCSPMKGHSHVYWYRQLPEEGLKFMVYLQKENIIDESGMPKERFSAEFPKEGPSILRIQQVVRGDSAAYFCASSPATGPMNTEAFFGQGTRLTVV.

This chain connects TRBV19 to TRBJ2-7; 8 nucleotides align to TRBD2. Germline V gene sequence: CDR1 LNHDA, CDR2 SQIVND (reference sequence). Trimming removed 4 bases from V and 3 bases from J; junction bases left unmatched: 8. The CDR3 is 15 amino acids. CDR3 amino acids: CASSRKRREDYEQYF. CDR3 nucleotides: TGTGCCAGTAGTAGGAAGAGGCGGGAGGACTACGAGCAGTACTTC.

The chain combines TRBV6-1 with TRBJ1-3; D unclear. The CDR3 consists of 14 residues. The germline V gene encodes CDR1 MNHNS and CDR2 SASEGT. V gave up 1 base and J gave up 8 bases, with 12 bases separating them. The CDR3 sequence: CASSEGLIGDTIYF. CDR3 coding DNA: TGTGCCAGCAGTGAAGGGCTTATCGGGGACACCATATATTTT.

CDR3 bases: TGCGCCAGCAGCTCTTCCAGGACAGGGAGGACTGAAGCTTTCTTT. It yields the protein CASSSSRTGRTEAFF. The chain employs TRBV5-1 and TRBJ1-1; 8 nucleotides agree with TRBD1. The ends lost 3 bases at V and 5 bases at J; junction bases unmatched: 9. The CDR3 has 15 residues. Germline assignment: CDR1 SGHRS and CDR2 YFSETQ.